This T cell receptor (beta chain) emerged from a study of blood T cells in healthy people across ages. General study results and limits: Because donor CMV status was unknown, expanded clonotype changes were possibly confounded.

A word on this clonotype: No antigen is known for it.

Alongside a J-beta primer mix, a sample-barcoded 5' primer served in a second PCR lasting about 6 to 12 cycles. A template-switch adaptor with 12 random nucleotides tagged each cDNA molecule. TCRdb reanalysed the 5' RACE reads using MiXCR and keeps one entry per CDR3 protein. The table lists 750,000 to 850,000 distinct CDR3 sequences, 20% to 25% of them singletons. V was clipped by 6 bases and J by 3 bases; unmatched bases: 5. Germline CDR1 reads LGHDT; CDR2 reads YNNKEL (reference sequence). This CDR3 is built from 16 residues. These records were also assigned to another study, of T cells of mothers and their children. That source reports: Thymic selection molds TCR recombination output in a comparable way in related and unrelated pairs.

The sample taken for sequencing was blood. V usage is TRBV3-1 and J usage is TRBJ2-1; TRBD2 aligns across 13 bases. The clonotype comes from a boy younger than 18 in good health. The CDR3 DNA reads as TGTGCCAGCAGACCCGGGACTAGCGGGGTCTACAATGAGCAGTTCTTC. It codes for CASRPGTSGVYNEQFF.